This is a list of T cell receptor beta chains from one sample in a study of blood T cell repertoires in COVID-19. Libraries were prepared by immunoSEQ multiplex PCR; TCRdb keeps only in-frame clonotypes and omits some of them. The profile covers 200,000 to 250,000 clones, with roughly 85% appearing a single time and more than 4.5% taken by the ten largest. Material: peripheral blood. Receptor source: a man in his forties or fifties with COVID-19, enrolled during active disease. Both conserved end residues are part of each CDR3. The order of the fields is V gene, J gene, clone size, D gene, CDR3 protein, CDR3 DNA. D genes are given only for firm matches. The size of a clone is reported for some rows only, either as once, few or many, or as a class for expanded clones.

TRBV6-2/TRBV6-3,TRBJ1-1,NA,TRBD1,CASSYLKTGGAVNTEAFF,TGTGCCAGCAGTTACTTAAAGACAGGGGGCGCGGTGAACACTGAAGCTTTCTTT
TRBV20-1,TRBJ1-4,NA,NA,CSAPGAEKLFF,TGCAGTGCCCCAGGGGCGGAAAAACTGTTTTTT
TRBV11-2,TRBJ2-3,NA,NA,CASSLEPRSTDTQYF,TGTGCCAGCAGCTTAGAGCCGCGGAGCACAGATACGCAGTATTTT
TRBV2,TRBJ1-2,NA,TRBD1,CASDRGGGYTF,TGTGCCAGTGACAGGGGTGGCGGCTACACCTTC
TRBV28,TRBJ2-2,NA,TRBD1,CASSVRDSANTGELFF,TGTGCCAGCAGTGTCCGGGACAGCGCGAACACCGGGGAGCTGTTTTTT
TRBV29-1,TRBJ1-1,NA,TRBD1,CSGGDRGLTEAFF,TGCAGCGGTGGGGACAGGGGTTTGACTGAAGCTTTCTTT
TRBV7-9,TRBJ2-1,once,NA,CASSLTSFSYNEQFF,TGTGCCAGCAGCCTCACTTCCTTCTCCTACAATGAGCAGTTCTTC
TRBV7-2,TRBJ1-1,few,NA,CASSLDSRTEAFF,TGTGCCAGCAGCTTAGACAGTCGCACTGAAGCTTTCTTT
TRBV9,TRBJ2-6,NA,TRBD1,CASSVGQGAGANVLTF,TGTGCCAGCAGCGTAGGACAGGGCGCTGGGGCCAACGTCCTGACTTTC
TRBV11-3,TRBJ2-1,NA,TRBD1,CASKRQGNNEQFF,TGTGCCAGCAAGAGACAGGGGAACAATGAGCAGTTCTTC
TRBV6-5,TRBJ2-1,NA,TRBD2,CASNALLADLFF,TGTGCCAGCAACGCCCTACTAGCGGACCTGTTCTTC
TRBV9,TRBJ1-4,NA,TRBD1,CASSADRGTNEKLFF,TGTGCCAGCAGCGCGGACAGGGGTACTAATGAAAAACTGTTTTTT
TRBV2,TRBJ1-6,NA,TRBD1,CASSPGQGVSPLHF,TGTGCCAGCAGTCCGGGACAGGGGGTTTCACCCCTCCACTTT
TRBV18,TRBJ1-4,NA,NA,CASSPPNEEKLFF,TGTGCCAGCTCACCACCGAACGAGGAAAAACTGTTTTTT
TRBV6-5,TRBJ1-1,NA,NA,CASRGGLLDTEAFF,TGTGCCAGCAGGGGGGGGTTATTAGACACTGAAGCTTTCTTT
TRBV4-2,TRBJ2-2,NA,TRBD2,CASSQDLTGGLTGELFF,TGTGCCAGCAGCCAAGACTTAACGGGGGGGCTTACCGGGGAGCTGTTTTTT
TRBV27,TRBJ2-3,NA,TRBD2,CASRWSGGAGTQYF,TGTGCCAGCAGATGGAGCGGGGGGGCCGGTACGCAGTATTTT
TRBV18,TRBJ2-7,NA,TRBD2,CASSPFVGGSSYEQYF,TGTGCCAGCTCACCCTTCGTGGGGGGGAGCTCCTACGAGCAGTACTTC
TRBV10-3,TRBJ1-2,NA,TRBD1,CAISSDRDGYTF,TGTGCCATCAGTTCAGACAGGGATGGCTACACCTTC
TRBV6-4,TRBJ1-1,few,NA,CASSEQRGTEAFF,TGTGCCAGCAGTGAACAAAGGGGCACTGAAGCTTTCTTT
TRBV5-1,TRBJ2-5,NA,TRBD2,CASSLAIAGGPEETQYF,TGCGCCAGCAGCTTGGCCATAGCGGGGGGGCCGGAGGAGACCCAGTACTTC
TRBV12-5,TRBJ2-5,NA,NA,CASGWVNQETQYF,TGTGCTAGTGGTTGGGTCAACCAAGAGACCCAGTACTTC
TRBV9,TRBJ2-3,NA,TRBD2,CASSSSSGVDTQYF,TGTGCCAGCAGCTCGAGTAGCGGGGTAGATACGCAGTATTTT
TRBV5-5,TRBJ1-2,NA,TRBD1,CASSLNRGDGGYTF,TGTGCCAGCAGCTTAAACAGGGGGGATGGCGGCTACACCTTC
TRBV21-1,TRBJ2-3,NA,NA,CASSKAHEYTDTQYF,TGTGCCAGCAGCAAAGCACATGAATACACAGATACGCAGTATTTT
TRBV9,TRBJ1-5,NA,NA,CASSVVGRAINQPQHF,TGTGCCAGCAGCGTAGTGGGCAGGGCGATAAATCAGCCCCAGCATTTT
TRBV11-2,TRBJ2-5,NA,TRBD2,CASSPMSGRETQYF,TGTGCCAGCAGCCCCATGAGCGGGAGAGAGACCCAGTACTTC
TRBV19,TRBJ2-7,NA,NA,CASSLRAGAYEQYF,TGTGCCAGTAGTCTACGGGCAGGGGCCTACGAGCAGTACTTC